Below are 16 T cell receptor beta chains sequenced from a single sample in a study of siplizumab effects on memory and regulatory T cells. Profiling relied on immunoSEQ multiplex PCR, and the TCRdb table lists in-frame clones only, not all of them. In the table there are 95,000 to 110,000 clones, nearly 95% of which are singletons. Material: Tregs sorted from blood. These receptors were taken from a human donor in good health.

V is TRBV9 and J is TRBJ2-1; 7 nucleotides match TRBD2. J lost 2 bases, V lost 0 bases, and 8 bases had no gene match. Per the germline V gene, CDR1 is SGDLS and CDR2 is YYNGEE. The length of the CDR3 is 17 residues. CDR3 coding DNA: TGTGCCAGCAGCGTAGGGCCGGCAGCGGGACCCTACAATGAGCAGTTCTTC. This encodes CASSVGPAAGPYNEQFF.

This clone was detected only once. The chain combines TRBV19 with TRBJ1-3, with D unclear. This CDR3 is 16 amino acids long. Germline CDR1 is LNHDA and CDR2 is SQIVND (reference sequence). Trimming pared 10 bases from V and 4 bases from J, leaving 23 bases between. The DNA for the CDR3 is TGTGCCACCTCCCCCCGAACGCACGGAGCAGGAAACACCATATATTTT. Its protein product is CATSPRTHGAGNTIYF.

The chain is built from TRBV6-1 and TRBJ1-1, with D unresolved. Germline lookup yields CDR1 MNHNS and CDR2 SASEGT. Trimming cost V 0 bases and J 11 bases, with 4 bases left between them. The CDR3 runs to 10 residues. The CDR3 DNA reads TGTGCCAGCAGTGAAGCGTCCGCTTTCTTT. Its protein is CASSEASAFF.

The chain uses TRBV27 and TRBJ2-3; D gene ambiguous. The V end was cut by 6 bases, the J end by 1 base, with 20 bases between. Germline CDR1 MNHEY, CDR2 SMNVEV (reference sequence). The CDR3 has 17 amino acids. The CDR3 here is CASSLNPNALGTDTQYF. In DNA form, the CDR3 reads TGTGCCAGCAGCTTAAACCCAAATGCCCTAGGCACAGATACGCAGTATTTT.

This rearrangement joins TRBV5-1 to TRBJ2-7; 8 bases fit TRBD1. The CDR3 loop spans 15 amino acids. Germline trimming cut 4 bases from V and 2 bases from J; bases unmatched to any gene: 8. Germline V gives CDR1 SGHRS, CDR2 YFSETQ. In DNA form, the CDR3 reads TGCGCCAGCAGCCCGGCCGCGGGACAGGCCTACGAGCAGTACTTC. It codes for CASSPAAGQAYEQYF.

V is TRBV6-5 and J is TRBJ1-1; D might be TRBD1 (5 bases). CDR3 size: 13 residues. Germline V gene data show CDR1 as MNHEY and CDR2 as SVGAGI. The V end was cut by 2 bases, the J end by 10 bases, with 14 bases between. CDR3 sequence (DNA): TGTGCCAGCAGTTACACTACAGGACAACGAGCTTTCTTT. Protein product: CASSYTTGQRAFF.

The gene calls are TRBV27 and TRBJ1-5; weak D call: TRBD1 (5 bases). Germline CDR1 is MNHEY and CDR2 is SMNVEV (reference sequence). V lost 3 bases and J lost 3, with 9 bases in between. This CDR3 comprises 14 residues. The CDR3 region is CASSFSDTNQPQHF. For the CDR3, the DNA is TGTGCCAGCAGTTTCTCGGACACCAATCAGCCCCAGCATTTT.

This clone was detected only once. The V call is TRBV2, the J call TRBJ1-4, with 7 bases lining up with TRBD1. After removal of 3 bases from V and 7 bases from J, the junction contained 5 bases not matched to a gene. The CDR3 covers 14 residues. CDR1 and CDR2 from the germline V gene are SNHLY and FYNNEI. CDR3 sequence: CASSEDRSGEKLFF. For the CDR3, the DNA is TGTGCCAGCAGTGAGGACAGGTCGGGTGAAAAACTGTTTTTT.

The chain joins TRBV19 to TRBJ2-2; the D is unclear. CDR1 is LNHDA and CDR2 is SQIVND in the germline V gene (reference sequence). Trimming pared 3 bases from V and 1 base from J, leaving 6 bases between. This CDR3 is built from 14 residues. The CDR3 loop is CASSMMGNTGELFF. The CDR3 bases are TGTGCCAGTAGTATGATGGGGAACACCGGGGAGCTGTTTTTT.

This rearrangement joins TRBV7-9 to TRBJ2-1; no reliable D call. This CDR3 region has 11 residues. V was shortened by 5 bases and J by 7 bases, with 6 bases between the two germline ends. Germline V gene sequence: CDR1 SEHNR, CDR2 FQNEAQ (reference sequence). CDR3 coding DNA: TGTGCCAGCAGCCGCCAAAATGAGCAGTTCTTC. It codes for CASSRQNEQFF.

V gene TRBV11-2 combines with J gene TRBJ1-1; D ambiguous. Trimming left V 0 bases short and J 10 bases short, with 12 bases between. Germline values: CDR1 SGHAT, CDR2 FQNNGV. The CDR3 covers 13 residues. CDR3 loop: CASSLDSAGGAFF. Here the CDR3 DNA reads TGTGCCAGCAGCTTAGATAGCGCAGGAGGAGCTTTCTTT.

This clone came up once. The sample holds other DNA sequences that translate to the same CDR3. This sequence joins TRBV20-1 and TRBJ2-5; the D is unclear. Per the germline V gene, CDR1 is DFQATT and CDR2 is SNEGSKA (reference sequence). This CDR3 is built from 11 residues. Trimming stripped 3 bases from V and 2 bases from J, with 4 bases between. The CDR3 bases are TGCAGTGCTAGCCGTCAAGAGACCCAGTACTTC. Its protein is CSASRQETQYF.

The gene calls are TRBV6-1 and TRBJ2-5; D gene uncertain. V was trimmed by 1 base and J by 4 bases, leaving 1 base between them. The germline gives CDR1 MNHNS, CDR2 SASEGT. The CDR3 is 11 residues long. The CDR3 spells CASSEGETQYF. The CDR3 bases are TGTGCCAGCAGTGAAGGAGAGACCCAGTACTTC.

This chain joins TRBV15 and TRBJ1-3; no reliable D call. V was pared by 1 base and J by 7 bases, with 8 bases between. CDR1 and CDR2 (germline): LNHNV, YYDKDF (reference sequence). This CDR3 has 13 amino acids. DNA for the CDR3: TGTGCCACCAGCAGAGTTGTAGGCAACACCATATATTTT. Translation: CATSRVVGNTIYF.

The CDR3 loop is CSVAGSSSGNTIYF. Written as DNA, the CDR3 is TGCAGCGTTGCCGGCAGTAGCTCTGGAAACACCATATATTTT. V gene TRBV29-1 combines with J gene TRBJ1-3; D not resolved. The germline V gene has CDR1 SQVTM and CDR2 ANQGSEA. With 4 bases removed from V and 0 bases from J, the gap between germline ends came to 10 bases. The CDR3 is 14 residues long.

This clone was recorded a few times. This rearrangement joins TRBV6-5 to TRBJ2-5; D assignment may be TRBD1 or TRBD2 (5 bases each). The CDR3 length is 14 residues. Trimming pared 5 bases from V and 2 bases from J, leaving 12 bases between. In germline, CDR1 is MNHEY, CDR2 SVGAGI. In DNA form, the CDR3 reads TGTGCCAGCAGTAAAAGGGGAGTACAAGAGACCCAGTACTTC. It specifies CASSKRGVQETQYF.